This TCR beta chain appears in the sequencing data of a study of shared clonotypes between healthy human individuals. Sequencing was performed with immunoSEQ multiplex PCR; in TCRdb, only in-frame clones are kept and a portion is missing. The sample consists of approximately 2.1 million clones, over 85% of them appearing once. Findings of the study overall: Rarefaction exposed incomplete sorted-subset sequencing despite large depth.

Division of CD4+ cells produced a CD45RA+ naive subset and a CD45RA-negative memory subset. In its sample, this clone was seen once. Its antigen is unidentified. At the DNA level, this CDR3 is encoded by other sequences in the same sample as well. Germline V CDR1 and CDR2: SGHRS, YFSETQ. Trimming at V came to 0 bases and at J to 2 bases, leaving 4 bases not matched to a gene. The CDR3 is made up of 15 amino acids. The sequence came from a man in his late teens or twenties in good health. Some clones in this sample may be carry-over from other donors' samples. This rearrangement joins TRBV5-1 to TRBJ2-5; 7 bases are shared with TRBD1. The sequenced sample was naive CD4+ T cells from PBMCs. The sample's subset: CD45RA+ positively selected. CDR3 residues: CASSLGGTAQETQYF. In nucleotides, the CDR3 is TGCGCCAGCAGCTTGGGAGGGACAGCTCAAGAGACCCAGTACTTC. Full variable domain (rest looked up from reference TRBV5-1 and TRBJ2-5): KAGVTQTPRYLIKTRGQQVTLSCSPISGHRSVSWYQQTPGQGLQFLFEYFSETQRNKGNFPGRFSGRQFSNSRSEMNVSTLELGDSALYLCASSLGGTAQETQYFGPGTRLLVL.